In its sample, the clone carrying this TCR beta chain was seen a few times. The CDR3 extends over 15 amino acids. The data stem from a study of blood T cells in healthy people across ages. A second PCR, run for about 6 to 11 cycles, used a sample-barcoded 5' primer plus a J-beta primer mix. Using its own MiXCR run on the 5' RACE reads, TCRdb lists one record per CDR3 protein. The sample holds about 1.4 million distinct CDR3 sequences, roughly 60% seen once. In terms of origin and age, donors were healthy Caucasian individuals from Russia aged about 6 to 90. The sequencing input was blood. The chain links TRBV12-3 or TRBV12-4 to TRBJ2-5, with 10 bases identical to TRBD1. TRBJ2-7 matches the DNA end more closely, so the J call is doubtful. The receptor's source is a man between 18 and 35 years old in good health. This CDR3 is CASRRSTGGNYEQYF. The CDR3 bases are TGTGCCAGCAGAAGATCGACAGGGGGCAACTACGAGCAGTACTTC.